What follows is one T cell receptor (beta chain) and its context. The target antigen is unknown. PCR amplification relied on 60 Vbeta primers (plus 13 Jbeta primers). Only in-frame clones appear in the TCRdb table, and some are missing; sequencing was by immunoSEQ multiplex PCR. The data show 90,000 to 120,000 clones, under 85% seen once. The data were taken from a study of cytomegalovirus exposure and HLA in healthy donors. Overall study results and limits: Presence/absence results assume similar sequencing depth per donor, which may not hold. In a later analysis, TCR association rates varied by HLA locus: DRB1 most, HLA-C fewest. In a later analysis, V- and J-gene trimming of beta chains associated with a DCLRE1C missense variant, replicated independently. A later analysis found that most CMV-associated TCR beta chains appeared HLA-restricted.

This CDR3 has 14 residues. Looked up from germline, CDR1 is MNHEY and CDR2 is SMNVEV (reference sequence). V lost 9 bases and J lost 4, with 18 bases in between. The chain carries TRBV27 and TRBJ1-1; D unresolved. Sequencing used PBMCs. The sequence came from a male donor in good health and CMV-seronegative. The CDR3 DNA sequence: TGTGCCAGTGCTGGTTGGGGAGGTGGCACTGAAGCTTTCTTT. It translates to CASAGWGGGTEAFF.